This TCR beta chain comes out of a study of shared T cell receptors in the human thymus. The protocol was immunoSEQ multiplex PCR, while the TCRdb copy is restricted to in-frame clones and leaves out a portion. The sample carries hundreds of thousands of clones, 95% recorded once. Trimming took off 3 bases at V and 0 bases at J, with 9 bases between the two ends. The germline V gene encodes CDR1 SQVTM and CDR2 ANQGSEA. The CDR3 is made up of 15 amino acids. Input material: thymocytes. The receptor comes from a human donor. The chain carries TRBV29-1 and TRBJ2-6; D tentatively fits TRBD1 or TRBD2 (5 bases each). The CDR3 protein is CSVEGDLSGANVLTF. DNA of the CDR3: TGCAGCGTTGAGGGGGATCTCTCTGGGGCCAACGTCCTGACTTTC.